These T cell receptor beta chains were read from a single sample in a study of post-analysis software for immune sequencing data. MiXCR was run by TCRdb on the PCR reads, yielding one entry per CDR3 protein. Of almost 700,000 distinct CDR3 sequences in the sample, 55% to 70% were seen once. Sequencing input: blood. The receptors derive from a girl aged 2-9 years with multiple sclerosis. CDR3s include the opening cysteine and the closing phenylalanine or tryptophan. Fields, in order: V gene, clone size, J gene, D gene, CDR3 protein, CDR3 DNA. A D gene is named only where the DNA matches it firmly. The listing skips clone size in some rows; elsewhere it reads once, few, many or a size class.

v_call: TRBV20-1; clone_size: .; j_call: TRBJ2-1; d_call: TRBD1; cdr3_aa: CSAPGQGILDEQFF; cdr3_nt: TGCAGTGCCCCAGGACAGGGGATTTTGGATGAGCAGTTCTTC
v_call: TRBV29-1; clone_size: few; j_call: TRBJ1-2; d_call: .; cdr3_aa: CSVERRLANYGYTF; cdr3_nt: TGCAGCGTTGAACGGCGACTAGCTAACTATGGCTACACCTTC
v_call: TRBV20-1; clone_size: once; j_call: TRBJ2-6; d_call: TRBD1; cdr3_aa: CSVLPWQGAGDVLTF; cdr3_nt: TGCAGTGTTCTCCCCTGGCAGGGGGCCGGGGACGTCCTGACTTTC
v_call: TRBV25-1; clone_size: .; j_call: TRBJ2-3; d_call: .; cdr3_aa: CASRGLNTQYF; cdr3_nt: TGTGCCAGCAGGGGCCTCAATACGCAGTATTTT
v_call: TRBV21-1; clone_size: .; j_call: TRBJ1-5; d_call: .; cdr3_aa: CASSKPGNQPQHF; cdr3_nt: TGTGCCAGCAGCAAGCCAGGTAATCAGCCCCAGCATTTT
v_call: TRBV5-1; clone_size: .; j_call: TRBJ1-1; d_call: .; cdr3_aa: CASSSQLQVMNTEAFF; cdr3_nt: TGCGCCAGCAGCTCTCAACTACAGGTCATGAACACTGAAGCTTTCTTT
v_call: TRBV4-3; clone_size: .; j_call: TRBJ2-3; d_call: .; cdr3_aa: CASSPMRGTDTQYF; cdr3_nt: TGCGCCAGCAGCCCCATGAGAGGGACAGATACGCAGTATTTT
v_call: TRBV30; clone_size: .; j_call: TRBJ2-1; d_call: TRBD2; cdr3_aa: CAWSVLAGENEQFF; cdr3_nt: TGTGCCTGGAGTGTACTAGCGGGAGAGAATGAGCAGTTCTTC
v_call: TRBV20-1; clone_size: few; j_call: TRBJ2-5; d_call: TRBD2; cdr3_aa: CSARDTGGGLASQETQYF; cdr3_nt: TGCAGTGCTAGAGATACGGGAGGGGGACTAGCGAGCCAAGAGACCCAGTACTTC
v_call: TRBV12-3/TRBV12-4; clone_size: few; j_call: TRBJ2-7; d_call: TRBD1; cdr3_aa: CASSMVRGYEQYF; cdr3_nt: TGTGCCAGCAGTATGGTCAGGGGGTACGAGCAGTACTTC
v_call: TRBV20-1; clone_size: .; j_call: TRBJ2-4; d_call: .; cdr3_aa: CSARARNRLAKNIQYF; cdr3_nt: TGCAGTGCTAGAGCGAGGAATAGATTAGCCAAAAACATTCAGTACTTC
v_call: TRBV18; clone_size: once; j_call: TRBJ1-2; d_call: TRBD1; cdr3_aa: CASSPRGDSELYGYTF; cdr3_nt: TGTGCCAGCTCACCACGGGGGGACAGTGAGCTTTATGGCTACACCTTC
v_call: TRBV20-1; clone_size: .; j_call: TRBJ2-7; d_call: .; cdr3_aa: CSARADRGYYEQYF; cdr3_nt: TGCAGTGCTAGAGCGGACAGAGGATACTACGAGCAGTACTTC
v_call: TRBV20-1; clone_size: few; j_call: TRBJ2-5; d_call: .; cdr3_aa: CSAKSSGGRRLETQYF; cdr3_nt: TGCAGTGCTAAGAGTTCGGGGGGCCGTAGGTTGGAGACCCAGTACTTC
v_call: TRBV20-1; clone_size: .; j_call: TRBJ2-1; d_call: .; cdr3_aa: CSATRLDSGNEQFF; cdr3_nt: TGCAGTGCTACAAGACTAGATTCTGGCAATGAGCAGTTCTTC
v_call: TRBV6-5; clone_size: .; j_call: TRBJ2-4; d_call: TRBD2; cdr3_aa: CASSFHERGRENEGSKNIQYF; cdr3_nt: TGTGCCAGCAGTTTCCACGAGCGGGGCAGGGAAAATGAAGGGTCGAAAAACATTCAGTACTTC
v_call: TRBV24-1; clone_size: .; j_call: TRBJ1-2; d_call: TRBD1; cdr3_aa: CAIRDRANHGYTF; cdr3_nt: TGTGCCATTCGGGACAGGGCTAACCATGGCTACACCTTC
v_call: TRBV18; clone_size: .; j_call: TRBJ2-5; d_call: .; cdr3_aa: CASSPGWRQGRETQYF; cdr3_nt: TGTGCCAGCTCACCAGGATGGCGGCAGGGGAGAGAGACCCAGTACTTC
v_call: TRBV5-1; clone_size: .; j_call: TRBJ2-7; d_call: .; cdr3_aa: CASSLDVSVPYKQYF; cdr3_nt: TGCGCCAGCAGCTTGGATGTTAGCGTTCCCTACAAGCAGTACTTC
v_call: TRBV7-2; clone_size: .; j_call: TRBJ2-3; d_call: .; cdr3_aa: CASRLRGEDTQYF; cdr3_nt: TGTGCCAGCAGACTAAGGGGAGAAGATACGCAGTATTTT
v_call: TRBV10-3; clone_size: .; j_call: TRBJ1-2; d_call: .; cdr3_aa: CAISEPPGNYGYTF; cdr3_nt: TGTGCCATCAGTGAGCCCCCGGGGAACTATGGCTACACCTTC
v_call: TRBV29-1; clone_size: few; j_call: TRBJ1-2; d_call: .; cdr3_aa: CSVETRVYGYTF; cdr3_nt: TGCAGCGTTGAAACGCGGGTTTATGGCTACACCTTC
v_call: TRBV2; clone_size: .; j_call: TRBJ2-1; d_call: .; cdr3_aa: CASSVSGFNNEQFF; cdr3_nt: TGTGCCAGCAGTGTTAGCGGATTCAACAATGAGCAGTTCTTC
v_call: TRBV11-3; clone_size: .; j_call: TRBJ2-3; d_call: TRBD2; cdr3_aa: CASSLFQERGEDTQYF; cdr3_nt: TGTGCCAGCAGCTTATTTCAGGAGCGGGGGGAAGATACGCAGTATTTT
v_call: TRBV29-1; clone_size: .; j_call: TRBJ2-1; d_call: TRBD2; cdr3_aa: CSVEGELAGGPGEQFF; cdr3_nt: TGCAGCGTTGAAGGGGAATTAGCGGGGGGGCCCGGCGAGCAGTTCTTC
v_call: TRBV12-3/TRBV12-4; clone_size: .; j_call: TRBJ2-1; d_call: .; cdr3_aa: CASSFSGGGQFF; cdr3_nt: TGTGCCAGCAGTTTCTCGGGCGGTGGGCAGTTCTTC
v_call: TRBV12-3/TRBV12-4; clone_size: .; j_call: TRBJ2-1; d_call: .; cdr3_aa: CASSWDRRDEQFF; cdr3_nt: TGTGCCAGCAGTTGGGACCGGCGGGATGAGCAGTTCTTC
v_call: TRBV7-8; clone_size: .; j_call: TRBJ2-5; d_call: .; cdr3_aa: CASSLGGVGETQYF; cdr3_nt: TGTGCCAGCAGCTTAGGAGGGGTTGGAGAGACCCAGTACTTC
v_call: TRBV5-1; clone_size: few; j_call: TRBJ2-1; d_call: TRBD1; cdr3_aa: CASTVTDREQFF; cdr3_nt: TGCGCCAGCACCGTAACGGACAGGGAGCAGTTCTTC
v_call: TRBV13; clone_size: few; j_call: TRBJ2-7; d_call: .; cdr3_aa: CASSFGSLRGHYEQYF; cdr3_nt: TGTGCCAGCAGCTTCGGTTCCCTTCGTGGCCACTACGAGCAGTACTTC
v_call: TRBV7-9; clone_size: .; j_call: TRBJ2-7; d_call: .; cdr3_aa: CASGPGMPYEQYF; cdr3_nt: TGTGCCAGCGGACCCGGGATGCCCTACGAGCAGTACTTC
v_call: TRBV6-6; clone_size: .; j_call: TRBJ2-1; d_call: TRBD2; cdr3_aa: CASSYSTGGVSDEQFF; cdr3_nt: TGTGCCAGCAGTTACTCGACGGGGGGTGTTAGCGATGAGCAGTTCTTC
v_call: TRBV3-1; clone_size: .; j_call: TRBJ1-5; d_call: .; cdr3_aa: CASSQGVGQPQHF; cdr3_nt: TGTGCCAGTAGCCAAGGTGTCGGTCAGCCCCAGCATTTT
v_call: TRBV7-9; clone_size: .; j_call: TRBJ2-7; d_call: TRBD2; cdr3_aa: CASSLLAGGPEGEQYF; cdr3_nt: TGTGCCAGCAGCCTTCTAGCGGGAGGCCCTGAAGGAGAGCAGTACTTC
v_call: TRBV5-1; clone_size: .; j_call: TRBJ2-1; d_call: TRBD2; cdr3_aa: CASSLYGRGGEQFF; cdr3_nt: TGCGCCAGCAGCTTATACGGGAGGGGCGGCGAGCAGTTCTTC
v_call: TRBV5-1; clone_size: .; j_call: TRBJ2-1; d_call: .; cdr3_aa: CASSSELGPYNEQFF; cdr3_nt: TGCGCCAGCAGCTCGGAACTAGGGCCCTACAATGAGCAGTTCTTC
v_call: TRBV18; clone_size: .; j_call: TRBJ2-5; d_call: .; cdr3_aa: CASSGLTGNQETQYF; cdr3_nt: TGTGCCAGCTCAGGCTTGACGGGCAACCAAGAGACCCAGTACTTC
v_call: TRBV5-1; clone_size: .; j_call: TRBJ2-1; d_call: TRBD2; cdr3_aa: CASSSGLAGETNNEQFF; cdr3_nt: TGCGCCAGCAGCTCAGGACTAGCGGGGGAGACTAACAATGAGCAGTTCTTC
v_call: TRBV12-3/TRBV12-4; clone_size: .; j_call: TRBJ1-2; d_call: TRBD1; cdr3_aa: CASSLLGRQGVGGYTF; cdr3_nt: TGTGCCAGCAGTCTGCTCGGGCGACAGGGTGTAGGGGGCTACACCTTC
v_call: TRBV7-3; clone_size: .; j_call: TRBJ2-3; d_call: TRBD2; cdr3_aa: CASSSFGGRASDTQYF; cdr3_nt: TGTGCCAGCAGCTCTTTTGGAGGGAGGGCCTCAGATACGCAGTATTTT
v_call: TRBV7-2; clone_size: few; j_call: TRBJ2-3; d_call: .; cdr3_aa: CASSLDPSADTQYF; cdr3_nt: TGTGCCAGCAGCTTAGACCCCTCGGCAGATACGCAGTATTTT